This TCR beta chain derives from a study of blood T cells in healthy people across ages. Findings and caveats of the study: Diversity estimates drawn from one million T cells were deemed underestimates.

It was with a sample-barcoded 5' primer and a J-beta primer mix that a second PCR of roughly 7 to 12 cycles was run. Each CDR3 protein is one row after TCRdb ran MiXCR on the 5' RACE reads. The sample yields fewer than 2,000,000 distinct CDR3 sequences, roughly 32% seen once. This clonotype was detected a few times. As yet, its antigen is unknown. This CDR3 contains 16 residues. V dropped 5 bases and J dropped 6 bases, with 24 bases sitting between them. CDR1 is DFQATT and CDR2 is SNEGSKA in the germline V gene (reference sequence). The chain employs TRBV20-1 and TRBJ2-3; the D gene is possibly TRBD2 (5 bases). Sequencing input: blood. The source is a woman aged 25-40 years in good health. The CDR3 loop is CSALLWSGTVTDTQYF. For the CDR3, the DNA is TGCAGTGCTCTACTTTGGTCGGGAACGGTTACGGATACGCAGTATTTT.